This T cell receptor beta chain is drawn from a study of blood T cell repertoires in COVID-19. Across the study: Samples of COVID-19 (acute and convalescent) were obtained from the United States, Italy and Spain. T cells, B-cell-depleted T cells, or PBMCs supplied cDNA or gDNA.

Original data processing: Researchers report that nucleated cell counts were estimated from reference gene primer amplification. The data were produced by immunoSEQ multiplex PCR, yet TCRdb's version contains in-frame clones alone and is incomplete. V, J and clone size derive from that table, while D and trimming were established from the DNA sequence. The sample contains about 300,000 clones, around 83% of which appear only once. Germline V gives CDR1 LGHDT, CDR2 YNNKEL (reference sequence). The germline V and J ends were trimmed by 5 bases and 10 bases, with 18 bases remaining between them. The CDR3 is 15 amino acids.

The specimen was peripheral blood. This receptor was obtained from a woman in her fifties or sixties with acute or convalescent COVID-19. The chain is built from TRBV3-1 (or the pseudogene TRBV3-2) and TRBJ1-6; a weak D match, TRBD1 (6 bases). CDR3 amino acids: CASSVTGRSDSPLHF. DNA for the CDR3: TGTGCCAGCAGCGTTACAGGGCGAAGCGACTCACCCCTCCACTTT.